Below, one TCR beta chain is given with its context. The data derive from a study of PD-L1 blockade in urothelial cancer. Study-level information: In terms of prior chemotherapy, patients had received 0 to 3 regimens.

Libraries were prepared by immunoSEQ multiplex PCR; TCRdb keeps only in-frame clonotypes and omits some of them. The profile shows 50,000 to 55,000 clones, around 90% of them singletons. Specified time point: peripheral blood 6 weeks after treatment start. J was trimmed by 5 bases and V by 4 bases; bases with no gene match: 9. The CDR3 runs to 15 residues. The germline gives CDR1 MGHRA, CDR2 YSYEKL. This chain links TRBV4-1 with TRBJ2-5; 8 bases are a match to TRBD1. Sequenced here: PBMCs, sampled around atezolizumab (anti-PD-L1) treatment. The TCR originated in a man in his fifties or sixties with urothelial cancer. CDR3 DNA sequence: TGCGCCAGCAGCCTCCGGACAGGGCTGGGGGAGACCCAGTACTTC. Its translation is CASSLRTGLGETQYF.